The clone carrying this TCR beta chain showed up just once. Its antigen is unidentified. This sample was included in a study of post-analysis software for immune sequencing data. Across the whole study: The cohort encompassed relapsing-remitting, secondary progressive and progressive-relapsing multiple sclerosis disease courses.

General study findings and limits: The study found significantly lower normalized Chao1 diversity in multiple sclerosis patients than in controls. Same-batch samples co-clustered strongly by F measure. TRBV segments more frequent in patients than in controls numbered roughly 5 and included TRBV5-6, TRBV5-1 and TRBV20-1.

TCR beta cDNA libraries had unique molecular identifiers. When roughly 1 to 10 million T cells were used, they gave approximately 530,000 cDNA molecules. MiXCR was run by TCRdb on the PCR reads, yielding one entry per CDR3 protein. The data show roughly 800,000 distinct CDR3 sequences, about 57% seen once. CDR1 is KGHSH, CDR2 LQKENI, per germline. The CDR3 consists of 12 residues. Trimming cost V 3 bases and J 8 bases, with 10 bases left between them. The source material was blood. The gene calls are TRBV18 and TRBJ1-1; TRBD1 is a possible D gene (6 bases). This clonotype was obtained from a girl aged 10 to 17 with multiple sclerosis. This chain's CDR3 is CASSPRQEEAFF. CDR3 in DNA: TGTGCCAGCTCACCGCGACAGGAGGAAGCTTTCTTT.